The rows below give T cell receptor beta chains drawn from one sample of a study of T cells after yellow fever vaccination. TCRdb passed the 5' RACE reads through MiXCR, listing each CDR3 protein once. The table shows about 150,000 distinct CDR3 sequences, with around 6.3% occurring only once. The sample consisted of CD4+ T cells sorted from PBMCs, taken 10 days after the yellow fever booster vaccination. The receptors originated from a man aged 25-45 years who received the YFV17D yellow fever vaccine. Both conserved end residues are part of each CDR3. D genes are given only for firm matches. Part of the rows lack a size; the others show once, few, many or a class for expanded clones.

cdr3_aa: CASTKGGQGHGELFF; cdr3_nt: TGCGCCAGCACTAAGGGAGGACAGGGCCACGGGGAGCTGTTTTTT; j_call: TRBJ2-2; clone_size: many; v_call: TRBV5-1; d_call: TRBD1
cdr3_aa: CASSSLLAGASTGELFF; cdr3_nt: TGCGCCAGCAGCTCCCTCCTAGCGGGAGCGAGCACCGGGGAGCTGTTTTTT; j_call: TRBJ2-2; clone_size: many; v_call: TRBV5-1; d_call: TRBD2
cdr3_aa: CASSLAQEGPYEQYF; cdr3_nt: TGCGCCAGCAGCTTGGCACAGGAGGGACCCTACGAGCAGTACTTC; j_call: TRBJ2-7; clone_size: few; v_call: TRBV5-1; d_call: -
cdr3_aa: CSARASGKETQYF; cdr3_nt: TGCAGTGCTAGGGCTAGCGGGAAGGAGACCCAGTACTTC; j_call: TRBJ2-5; clone_size: many; v_call: TRBV20-1; d_call: TRBD2
cdr3_aa: CASRFSTGELFF; cdr3_nt: TGTGCCAGCAGATTTTCCACCGGGGAGCTGTTTTTT; j_call: TRBJ2-2; clone_size: many; v_call: TRBV28; d_call: -
cdr3_aa: CASSSDRANQPQHF; cdr3_nt: TGTGCCAGCAGCAGTGACAGGGCTAATCAGCCCCAGCATTTT; j_call: TRBJ1-5; clone_size: -; v_call: TRBV7-9; d_call: TRBD1
cdr3_aa: CASSSSRTGREQYF; cdr3_nt: TGTGCCAGCAGTTCCAGCCGGACAGGGAGAGAGCAGTACTTC; j_call: TRBJ2-7; clone_size: many; v_call: TRBV12-3/TRBV12-4; d_call: TRBD1
cdr3_aa: CASSFSGMGDYEQYF; cdr3_nt: TGTGCCAGCAGCTTTAGCGGGATGGGGGACTACGAGCAGTACTTC; j_call: TRBJ2-7; clone_size: many; v_call: TRBV7-9; d_call: TRBD2
cdr3_aa: CSVVSTGIVSEQFF; cdr3_nt: TGCAGCGTTGTCTCGACAGGGATTGTGAGTGAGCAGTTCTTC; j_call: TRBJ2-1; clone_size: many; v_call: TRBV29-1; d_call: TRBD1
cdr3_aa: CASREASNQPQHF; cdr3_nt: TGTGCCAGCAGGGAGGCATCCAATCAGCCCCAGCATTTT; j_call: TRBJ1-5; clone_size: many; v_call: TRBV2; d_call: -
cdr3_aa: CATTIAQSTDTQYF; cdr3_nt: TGTGCCACAACAATTGCCCAAAGCACAGATACGCAGTATTTT; j_call: TRBJ2-3; clone_size: few; v_call: TRBV30; d_call: -
cdr3_aa: CSAGAGGDNEQFF; cdr3_nt: TGCAGTGCCGGAGCCGGGGGAGACAATGAGCAGTTCTTC; j_call: TRBJ2-1; clone_size: few; v_call: TRBV20-1; d_call: -
cdr3_aa: CSARDHQGGLTGELFF; cdr3_nt: TGCAGTGCTAGAGATCACCAGGGCGGCCTCACCGGGGAGCTGTTTTTT; j_call: TRBJ2-2; clone_size: few; v_call: TRBV20-1; d_call: -
cdr3_aa: CASSLVVSHYNEQFF; cdr3_nt: TGCGCCAGCAGCTTGGTTGTTAGCCATTACAATGAGCAGTTCTTC; j_call: TRBJ2-1; clone_size: many; v_call: TRBV5-1; d_call: -
cdr3_aa: CSAPWTRSTGELFF; cdr3_nt: TGCAGTGCTCCGTGGACTAGATCCACCGGGGAGCTGTTTTTT; j_call: TRBJ2-2; clone_size: few; v_call: TRBV20-1; d_call: TRBD2
cdr3_aa: CSAERAVTQYF; cdr3_nt: TGCAGTGCCGAAAGGGCAGTTACGCAGTATTTT; j_call: TRBJ2-3; clone_size: many; v_call: TRBV20-1; d_call: -
cdr3_aa: CSAQNRGDGQAFF; cdr3_nt: TGCAGCGCCCAGAATAGAGGGGACGGTCAAGCTTTCTTT; j_call: TRBJ1-1; clone_size: few; v_call: TRBV29-1; d_call: -
cdr3_aa: CASSLEALSYNEQFF; cdr3_nt: TGCGCCAGCAGCTTGGAAGCCCTATCCTACAATGAGCAGTTCTTC; j_call: TRBJ2-1; clone_size: few; v_call: TRBV5-1; d_call: -
cdr3_aa: CASRKAGTNNEQFF; cdr3_nt: TGTGCCAGCAGAAAGGCGGGAACCAACAATGAGCAGTTCTTC; j_call: TRBJ2-1; clone_size: many; v_call: TRBV4-2; d_call: -
cdr3_aa: CASSPPSGRVSDTQYF; cdr3_nt: TGTGCCAGCTCACCACCGAGCGGGAGGGTCTCAGATACGCAGTATTTT; j_call: TRBJ2-3; clone_size: few; v_call: TRBV18; d_call: TRBD2
cdr3_aa: CASSANTGASKAFF; cdr3_nt: TGCGCCAGCAGCGCGAACACAGGGGCTTCTAAAGCTTTCTTT; j_call: TRBJ1-1; clone_size: many; v_call: TRBV5-1; d_call: TRBD1
cdr3_aa: CASSVVGRENPPYNEQFF; cdr3_nt: TGTGCCAGCAGCGTAGTGGGCAGGGAAAACCCCCCCTACAATGAGCAGTTCTTC; j_call: TRBJ2-1; clone_size: many; v_call: TRBV9; d_call: -
cdr3_aa: CATSDPEGPDRGVNEQFF; cdr3_nt: TGTGCCACCAGTGATCCGGAGGGTCCGGACAGGGGTGTGAATGAGCAGTTCTTC; j_call: TRBJ2-1; clone_size: few; v_call: TRBV24-1; d_call: TRBD1
cdr3_aa: CASSLMGGDNEQFF; cdr3_nt: TGTGCCAGCAGCTTAATGGGTGGCGACAATGAGCAGTTCTTC; j_call: TRBJ2-1; clone_size: many; v_call: TRBV7-2; d_call: -
cdr3_aa: CAISGGGGRLTDTQYF; cdr3_nt: TGTGCCATCAGTGGGGGGGGAGGGAGACTCACAGATACGCAGTATTTT; j_call: TRBJ2-3; clone_size: many; v_call: TRBV10-3; d_call: TRBD2
cdr3_aa: CASSSPGTSGSTYNEQFF; cdr3_nt: TGTGCCAGCAGCTCCCCCGGGACTAGCGGGTCCACCTACAATGAGCAGTTCTTC; j_call: TRBJ2-1; clone_size: -; v_call: TRBV11-2; d_call: TRBD2
cdr3_aa: CATSDSGRGQSEQFF; cdr3_nt: TGTGCCACCAGTGATTCGGGCCGGGGGCAAAGTGAGCAGTTCTTC; j_call: TRBJ2-1; clone_size: -; v_call: TRBV24-1; d_call: -
cdr3_aa: CSVEQINEQFF; cdr3_nt: TGCAGCGTTGAACAAATCAATGAGCAGTTCTTC; j_call: TRBJ2-1; clone_size: many; v_call: TRBV29-1; d_call: -
cdr3_aa: CASSAPSSWPQEQFF; cdr3_nt: TGTGCCAGCAGCGCCCCTTCCTCCTGGCCCCAGGAGCAGTTCTTC; j_call: TRBJ2-1; clone_size: few; v_call: TRBV9; d_call: -
cdr3_aa: CASSYSRGATYEQYF; cdr3_nt: TGTGCCAGCAGTTACTCGCGGGGGGCAACGTACGAGCAGTACTTC; j_call: TRBJ2-7; clone_size: few; v_call: TRBV6-5; d_call: TRBD2
cdr3_aa: CASSLAASGSNEQFF; cdr3_nt: TGCGCCAGCAGCTTGGCGGCTAGCGGGAGCAATGAGCAGTTCTTC; j_call: TRBJ2-1; clone_size: -; v_call: TRBV5-1; d_call: TRBD2
cdr3_aa: CSARTAGSSFAGELFF; cdr3_nt: TGCAGTGCTAGAACGGCGGGCTCTTCCTTCGCCGGGGAGCTGTTTTTT; j_call: TRBJ2-2; clone_size: many; v_call: TRBV20-1; d_call: -
cdr3_aa: CASSPQNYGYTF; cdr3_nt: TGTGCCAGCAGCCCCCAGAACTATGGCTACACCTTC; j_call: TRBJ1-2; clone_size: many; v_call: TRBV7-2; d_call: -
cdr3_aa: CASSFSAGQGYNEQFF; cdr3_nt: TGCGCCAGCAGCTTCAGCGCGGGACAGGGGTACAATGAGCAGTTCTTC; j_call: TRBJ2-1; clone_size: many; v_call: TRBV5-1; d_call: TRBD1
cdr3_aa: CSAWDSSQYF; cdr3_nt: TGCAGCGCTTGGGACAGTTCGCAGTATTTT; j_call: TRBJ2-3; clone_size: many; v_call: TRBV29-1; d_call: TRBD1
cdr3_aa: CASREGGYTGELFF; cdr3_nt: TGTGCCAGCAGAGAAGGGGGTTACACCGGGGAGCTGTTTTTT; j_call: TRBJ2-2; clone_size: -; v_call: TRBV7-3; d_call: -
cdr3_aa: CASSVSRTVAKNIQYF; cdr3_nt: TGTGCCAGCAGTGTAAGCAGGACGGTAGCCAAAAACATTCAGTACTTC; j_call: TRBJ2-4; clone_size: many; v_call: TRBV28; d_call: -
cdr3_aa: CSARAGSFSYEQYF; cdr3_nt: TGCAGTGCTAGGGCAGGGTCTTTCTCCTACGAGCAGTACTTC; j_call: TRBJ2-7; clone_size: many; v_call: TRBV20-1; d_call: -
cdr3_aa: CSAGTSGGNEQFF; cdr3_nt: TGCAGTGCCGGGACTAGCGGCGGCAATGAGCAGTTCTTC; j_call: TRBJ2-1; clone_size: many; v_call: TRBV20-1; d_call: TRBD2
cdr3_aa: CASSLVAGGPYEQYF; cdr3_nt: TGTGCCAGCAGCTTAGTAGCGGGAGGACCCTACGAGCAGTACTTC; j_call: TRBJ2-7; clone_size: many; v_call: TRBV7-2; d_call: TRBD2
cdr3_aa: CASSLASRGGDTEAFF; cdr3_nt: TGCGCCAGCAGCTTGGCGAGTCGGGGAGGGGACACTGAAGCTTTCTTT; j_call: TRBJ1-1; clone_size: few; v_call: TRBV5-1; d_call: -
cdr3_aa: CASGVDWKGADTQYF; cdr3_nt: TGTGCCAGCGGTGTAGACTGGAAGGGGGCAGATACGCAGTATTTT; j_call: TRBJ2-3; clone_size: -; v_call: TRBV11-2; d_call: -
cdr3_aa: CASRDPGGNSYEQYF; cdr3_nt: TGTGCCAGCAGGGACCCAGGAGGTAACTCCTACGAGCAGTACTTC; j_call: TRBJ2-7; clone_size: -; v_call: TRBV2; d_call: -
cdr3_aa: CASSSINGNEQFF; cdr3_nt: TGTGCCAGCAGCTCGATAAATGGCAATGAGCAGTTCTTC; j_call: TRBJ2-1; clone_size: many; v_call: TRBV5-8; d_call: -
cdr3_aa: CASSQAGQYNEQFF; cdr3_nt: TGTGCCAGCAGTCAAGCGGGACAGTACAATGAGCAGTTCTTC; j_call: TRBJ2-1; clone_size: -; v_call: TRBV7-9; d_call: -